This T cell receptor beta chain derives from a study of response to subunit inactivated influenza vaccine (dated by TCRdb to 2016 to 2018). Broadly, across the study: To follow how T cells responded to a trivalent subunit inactivated influenza vaccine, the researchers relied on deep quantitative profiling of the T cell receptor repertoire. Here is what the overall study found, with its caveats: According to the authors, only a limited number of new T cells may be recruited by each seasonal influenza vaccination.

The germline ends are 7 bases apart after V is trimmed by 0 bases and J by 1 base. Taken from cysteine to phenylalanine, the CDR3 has 14 residues. Only the CDR3 region is kept as DNA, spanning 42 bases read in frame from base 1. Reading the germline V gene gives CDR1 LGHNA and CDR2 YNFKEQ. Note on this clonotype: Its antigen is unknown. There are no base qualities to consult, and no much larger clone falls within one base.

The library was made by RT-PCR. Sequencing used an Illumina HiSeq 2500. TCRdb handled the public reads itself, with Q25 trimming in fastp and clone calling in MiXCR, and kept productive beta chains. Every CDR3 protein is listed once, alongside the most common genes and DNA of its rows. The sample table lists some 570,000 distinct CDR3 sequences, 11% of them with a count of one. The ten largest clones take up approximately 9.9% of the sample. A further study also used this sample, focusing on T cells expressing NK-cell markers. Drawing on the second study: The TCR beta cDNA libraries were made using 5'RACE template switching, a step that added both a universal primer site and unique molecular identifiers. Seven to nine donors provided sorted CD3+CD56+NKG2C+, CD3+CD56+NKG2C- and CD3+CD56-NKG2C+ T-cell subsets, whose TCR beta-chain repertoires were profiled. Seven of the eight sequenced donors were HCMV-seropositive and one was HCMV-seronegative. In several experiments an anti-gammadeltaTCR antibody was added to restrict sorting to alphabetaTCR-expressing T cells. In about 6 donors, the dominant CD3+CD56+NKG2C+ clonotypes were found to rank among the top 10 CD8+ clonotypes and to make up about 1.0-7.0% of CD8+ T cells. Those dominant clonotypes were again the most abundant among CD3+CD56-NKG2C+ cells in several donors, at about 28.3-65%. It remained unclear whether the expanded NKG2C-expressing T cell clones were specific for HCMV antigens. The eight sequenced donors were randomly selected healthy volunteers, three men and five women. To determine HCMV serostatus, a commercial ELISA kit was used to detect HCMV-specific IgG in serum. Ficoll density gradient centrifugation was used to isolate peripheral blood mononuclear cells from blood. For several donors, bulk peripheral blood T-cell repertoires were also sequenced from unsorted PBMC. Synthesis of cDNA was primed from the TCR beta constant segment and was followed by two consecutive PCR amplification steps. Sequencing of the libraries produced 2 x 150 bp reads on Illumina HiSeq 2000/2500, MiSeq or NextSeq. MIGEC was used to demultiplex reads and group the reads by UMI, and MiTCR was used to assemble and quantify clonotypes. To exclude erroneous sequences, only TCR cDNA sequences supported by at least two reads were retained. The tcR package was used for downstream repertoire analysis, and clonotypes were matched between fractions using CDR3 nucleotide sequence together with V segment. Antigen specificity was annotated against VDJdb with VDJmatch, allowing one amino acid substitution in CDR3.

Specimen: PBMCs from blood, collected on the day of vaccination. The clonotype originates from a man aged 45 to 65 who received an inactivated influenza vaccine. Donor details come from another sample of the same person, matched by shared clones. The chain couples TRBV4-2 to TRBJ2-7; TRBD2 might be the D gene, on 5 matching bases. The CDR3 sequence is CASSQDGNSYEQYF. The DNA is TGTGCCAGCAGCCAAGACGGGAATTCCTACGAGCAGTACTTC.